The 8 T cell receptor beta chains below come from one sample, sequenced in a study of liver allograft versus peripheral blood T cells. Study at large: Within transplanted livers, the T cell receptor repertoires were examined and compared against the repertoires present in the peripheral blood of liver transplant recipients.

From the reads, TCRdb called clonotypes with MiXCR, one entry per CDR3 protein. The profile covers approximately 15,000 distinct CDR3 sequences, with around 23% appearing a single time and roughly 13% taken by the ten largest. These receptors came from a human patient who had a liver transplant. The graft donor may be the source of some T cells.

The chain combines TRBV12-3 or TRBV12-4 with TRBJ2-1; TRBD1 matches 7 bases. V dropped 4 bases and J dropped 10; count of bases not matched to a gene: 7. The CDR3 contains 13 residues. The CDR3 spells CASSYKGAREQFF. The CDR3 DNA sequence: TGTGCCAGCAGTTATAAGGGGGCCAGGGAGCAGTTCTTC.

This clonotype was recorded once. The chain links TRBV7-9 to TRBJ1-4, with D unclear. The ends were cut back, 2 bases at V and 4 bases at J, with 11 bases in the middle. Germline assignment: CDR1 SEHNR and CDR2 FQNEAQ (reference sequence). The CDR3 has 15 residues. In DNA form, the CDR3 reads TGTGCCAGCAGCTTAAACCGGGGAGGTAATGAAAAACTGTTTTTT. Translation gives CASSLNRGGNEKLFF.

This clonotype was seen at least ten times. This CDR3 reads CASSQEANYGYTF. Here the CDR3 DNA reads TGTGCCAGTAGCCAGGAAGCTAACTATGGCTACACCTTC. The chain links TRBV19 to TRBJ1-2; D not certain. Germline V gene data show CDR1 as LNHDA and CDR2 as SQIVND (reference sequence). V was trimmed by 6 bases and J by 0 bases, leaving 8 bases between them. CDR3 length: 13 amino acids.

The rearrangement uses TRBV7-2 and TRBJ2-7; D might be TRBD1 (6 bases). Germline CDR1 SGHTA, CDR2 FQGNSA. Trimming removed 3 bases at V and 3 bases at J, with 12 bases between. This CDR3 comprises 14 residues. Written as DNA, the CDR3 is TGTGCCAGCAGCTTTCAGGGGTCTGACTACGAGCAGTACTTC. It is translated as CASSFQGSDYEQYF.

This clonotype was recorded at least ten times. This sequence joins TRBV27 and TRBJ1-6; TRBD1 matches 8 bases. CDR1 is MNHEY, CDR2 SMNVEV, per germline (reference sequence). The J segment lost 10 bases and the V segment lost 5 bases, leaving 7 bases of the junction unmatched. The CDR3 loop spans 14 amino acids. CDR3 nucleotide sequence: TGTGCCAGCAGTCAAGGACAGGGCTGGTCACCCCTCCACTTT. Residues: CASSQGQGWSPLHF.

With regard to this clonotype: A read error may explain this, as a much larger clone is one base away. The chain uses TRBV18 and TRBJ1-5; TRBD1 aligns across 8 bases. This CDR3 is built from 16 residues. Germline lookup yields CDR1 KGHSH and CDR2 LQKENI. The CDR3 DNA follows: TGTGCCAGCTCACCGGGAACAGGGGGACGCAATCAGCCCCGGCATTTT. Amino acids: CASSPGTGGRNQPRHF. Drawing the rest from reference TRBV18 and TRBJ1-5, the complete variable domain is NAGVMQNPRHLVRRRGQEARLRCSPMKGHSHVYWYRQLPEEGLKFMVYLQKENIIDESGMPKERFSAEFPKEGPSILRIQQVVRGDSAAYFCASSPGTGGRNQPRHFGDGTRLSIL.

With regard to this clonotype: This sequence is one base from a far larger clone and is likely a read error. CDR3 DNA: TGTGCCAGCAGTACGCGCTCTGGCGGAACAAACGAGCAGTACTTC. It is translated as CASSTRSGGTNEQYF. The J gene is TRBJ2-7, the V gene TRBV27; D remains ambiguous. The germline CDR1 and CDR2 sequences are MNHEY and SMNVEV (reference sequence). With 5 bases removed from V and 5 bases from J, the gap between germline ends came to 19 bases. The CDR3 loop spans 15 amino acids.

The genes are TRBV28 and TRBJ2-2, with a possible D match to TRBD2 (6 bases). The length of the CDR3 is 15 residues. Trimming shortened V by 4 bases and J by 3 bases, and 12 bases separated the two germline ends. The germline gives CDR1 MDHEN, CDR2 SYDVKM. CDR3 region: CASSSSERYTGELFF. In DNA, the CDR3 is TGTGCCAGCAGTTCTAGCGAAAGATACACCGGGGAGCTGTTTTTT.